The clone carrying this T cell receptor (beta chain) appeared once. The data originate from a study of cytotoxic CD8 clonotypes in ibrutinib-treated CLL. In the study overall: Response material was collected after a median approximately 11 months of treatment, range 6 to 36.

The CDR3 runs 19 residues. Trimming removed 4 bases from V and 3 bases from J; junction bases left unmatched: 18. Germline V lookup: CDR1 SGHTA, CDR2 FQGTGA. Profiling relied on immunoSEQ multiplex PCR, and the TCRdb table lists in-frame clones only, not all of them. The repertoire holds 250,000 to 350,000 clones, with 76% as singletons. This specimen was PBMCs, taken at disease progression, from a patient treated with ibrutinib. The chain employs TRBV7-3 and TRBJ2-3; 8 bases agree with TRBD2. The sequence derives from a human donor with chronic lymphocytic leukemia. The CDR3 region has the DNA TGTGCCAGCAGCTCTCCCTCCCACGGTAGCGGGGAGTTGACAGATACGCAGTATTTT. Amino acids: CASSSPSHGSGELTDTQYF.